This entry concerns a single T cell receptor (beta chain). Its target antigen remains unknown. The input lacks base qualities; no much larger clone sits a single base away. Spanning cysteine to phenylalanine, the CDR3 consists of 17 amino acids. Only CDR3 DNA remains: 51 bases, in frame from the first base. Reading the germline V gene (reference sequence) gives CDR1 MNHEY and CDR2 SMNVEV. After removal of 6 bases from V and 0 bases from J, the junction retains 10 bases not matched to a gene. The immunoSEQ Assay, a bias-controlled multiplex PCR, was used to amplify TCRbeta CDR3 regions from genomic DNA. The authors processed their data as follows. The number of nucleated cells in each sample was estimated from the amplification of reference gene primers within the assay. To quantify the absolute abundance of each unique TCRbeta CDR3 rearrangement, sequence reads were collapsed and filtered. For each sample, productive Simpson clonality was calculated as the square root of Simpson's diversity index across productive rearrangements. Sourced from immuneACCESS, this table was stored by TCRdb with only in-frame sequences that have V and J called. A share of the clones is absent; for the studies checked, an unresolved V gene accounts for under half, and the remainder has no known explanation. That table is the source of V, J and clone size, and D and trimming were worked out from the DNA. A total of 200,000 to 300,000 clones appear in this sample, 70% to 90% of them only once. More than 4.5% of the sample comes from the top ten.

The sample originates from a study of blood T cell repertoires in COVID-19 (dated by TCRdb to the early 2020s). Regarding the research as a whole: Samples from collaborators originated in the United States, Italy and Spain and spanned both the acute and convalescent phases of COVID-19. The prospective study material was composed of cDNA or gDNA derived from T cells, B-cell-depleted T cells, or PBMCs. Subjects who had been exposed to COVID-19, were actively infected with it, or had recovered from it provided the deeply sampled blood TCRbeta repertoires that made up the dataset. The repertoires were released in a freely available public database intended as a resource for research on the immune response to SARS-CoV-2. The samples were drawn from the first 160 participants of the ongoing ImmuneRACE study and from 1,200 or so subjects provided by 6 global collaborators. The sample metadata nearly always contained a de-identified subject ID, COVID-19 status, age in years and sex. HLA class I and class II types, where available, came from metadata supplied by the sample provider rather than from assay-based typing. On the study overall, not on this receptor specifically: The amount of clinical and demographic metadata varied by source and participant and was provided uncurated.

In Seattle, one collaborating source enrolled patients while the infection was active and tracked those patients longitudinally over the course of disease. Collaborating institutions collected whole blood in K2EDTA tubes following their own protocols. For TCRbeta analysis, collaborators shipped samples in one of three forms: frozen whole blood, isolated PBMCs, or DNA extracted from either of those sample types. The sequence was collected from an older woman with COVID-19, enrolled during active disease. Sample: peripheral blood. The chain uses TRBV27 and TRBJ2-2; TRBD2 matches 7 bases in the middle. The CDR3: CASRGVWEGANTGELFF. The DNA sequence is given as TGTGCCAGCAGGGGGGTATGGGAGGGAGCGAACACCGGGGAGCTGTTTTTT.